This paragraph covers one T cell receptor beta chain sequence. The data were produced by immunoSEQ multiplex PCR, yet TCRdb's version contains in-frame clones alone and is incomplete. There are about 770,000 clones in the sample; 55% to 80% occur only once, and around 1.8% lies in the top ten. This entry comes from a study of shared clonotypes between healthy human individuals. Study in general: Each donor had three CD4 naive, three CD4 memory, two CD8 naive and one CD8 memory plate.

Germline V gene sequence: CDR1 SNHLY, CDR2 FYNNEI. V shed 6 bases and J shed 0 bases, with 18 bases lying between them. This CDR3 spans 16 amino acids. The chain couples TRBV2 to TRBJ2-7, with a tentative D call TRBD2 (5 bases). Sequenced sample: memory CD4+ T cells sorted from blood. The sample's subset: CD45RA-negative fraction. The receptor was derived from a young woman in good health. CDR3 nucleotide sequence: TGTGCCAGCAGGCTCGGACTGGGAACGTCCTCCTACGAGCAGTACTTC. Translation gives CASRLGLGTSSYEQYF.